The rows below give T cell receptor beta chains drawn from one sample of a study of T-cell reconstitution after alpha-beta-depleted transplantation in children. TCRdb ran MiXCR on the PCR reads and lists one entry per CDR3 protein. Altogether around 450,000 distinct CDR3 sequences are present, roughly 10% being singletons, with the ten largest covering around 2.2%. The sequenced sample was PBMCs, obtained before TCRalphabeta/CD19-depleted stem cell transplant. These receptor sequences come from a child aged 2 to 15 with inherited bone marrow failure, due to receive a stem cell transplant. Both conserved end residues are part of each CDR3. D genes are given only for firm matches. Rows may omit the clone size; those that give it use once, few, many or a size class.

d_gene	j_gene	abundance	v_gene	CDR3aa	CDR3nt
NA	TRBJ2-7	many	TRBV27	CASTPRGSYHEQYF	TGTGCCAGCACCCCCCGGGGTAGTTACCACGAGCAGTACTTC
NA	TRBJ2-2	NA	TRBV5-1	CASSSTQKGGELFF	TGCGCCAGCAGCTCAACACAGAAAGGCGGGGAGCTGTTTTTT
TRBD1	TRBJ1-6	few	TRBV7-2	CASSPRQGSNSPLHF	TGTGCCAGCAGCCCCCGACAGGGATCGAATTCACCCCTCCACTTT
TRBD2	TRBJ2-1	many	TRBV20-1	CSPTRGGDEQFF	TGCAGTCCAACCCGGGGGGGCGATGAGCAGTTCTTC
NA	TRBJ1-5	few	TRBV7-2	CASSFIPGNQPQHF	TGTGCCAGCAGCTTTATCCCGGGCAATCAGCCCCAGCATTTT
NA	TRBJ2-1	NA	TRBV12-3/TRBV12-4	CASSFSQSWVYNEQFF	TGTGCCAGCAGTTTTTCTCAAAGCTGGGTATACAATGAGCAGTTCTTC
NA	TRBJ1-2	NA	TRBV7-8	CASSSKAGDYGYTF	TGTGCCAGCAGCTCTAAGGCCGGGGACTATGGCTACACCTTC
NA	TRBJ2-1	NA	TRBV16	CASISLGYNEQFF	TGTGCCAGCATTTCTCTGGGCTACAATGAGCAGTTCTTC
NA	TRBJ2-7	many	TRBV5-1	CASSLEGAPYEQYF	TGCGCCAGCAGCTTGGAAGGTGCCCCCTACGAGCAGTACTTC
NA	TRBJ1-1	many	TRBV5-6	CASSPLYGGNTEAFF	TGTGCCAGCAGCCCCCTATATGGGGGAAACACTGAAGCTTTCTTT
NA	TRBJ2-1	few	TRBV12-3/TRBV12-4	CASRGLHNEQFF	TGTGCCAGCAGGGGATTACACAATGAGCAGTTCTTC
TRBD1	TRBJ1-4	many	TRBV6-2/TRBV6-3	CASSSSGGDEKLFF	TGTGCCAGCAGTTCCTCAGGGGGCGACGAAAAACTGTTTTTT
TRBD1	TRBJ1-2	many	TRBV4-2	CASSQAGQGLRGYTF	TGTGCCAGCAGCCAAGCAGGACAGGGATTGCGTGGCTACACCTTC
TRBD1	TRBJ1-1	many	TRBV12-3/TRBV12-4	CASSFPGTGLTEAFF	TGTGCCAGCAGTTTCCCCGGGACAGGCCTCACTGAAGCTTTCTTT
NA	TRBJ2-3	many	TRBV7-2	CASSPGEGLGTDTQYF	TGTGCCAGCAGCCCAGGAGAAGGGCTGGGCACAGATACGCAGTATTTT
NA	TRBJ1-2	many	TRBV5-5	CASSLVPGTRGYTF	TGTGCCAGCAGCTTGGTTCCGGGTACGCGTGGCTACACCTTC
TRBD2	TRBJ2-7	many	TRBV10-3	CAISDPRRLAGVYEQYF	TGTGCCATCAGTGATCCCCGTCGACTAGCGGGAGTCTACGAGCAGTACTTC
TRBD2	TRBJ2-7	many	TRBV20-1	CSARDLGGTSGESYEQYF	TGCAGTGCTAGAGATTTAGGAGGGACTAGCGGGGAGAGCTACGAGCAGTACTTC
NA	TRBJ2-1	many	TRBV12-3/TRBV12-4	CASSLGGGEQFF	TGCGCCAGCAGCTTGGGAGGTGGCGAGCAGTTCTTC
NA	TRBJ2-1	once	TRBV6-1	CASSETASSYNEQFF	TGTGCCAGCAGTGAGACAGCTTCCTCCTACAATGAGCAGTTCTTC
NA	TRBJ1-2	many	TRBV5-6	CASSLEVVIVNYGYTF	TGTGCCAGCAGCTTGGAGGTGGTTATTGTTAACTATGGCTACACCTTC
TRBD1	TRBJ2-7	many	TRBV27	CASSSTGAYEQYF	TGTGCCAGCAGTTCGACAGGGGCCTACGAGCAGTACTTC
NA	TRBJ2-5	few	TRBV5-1	CASSLGQRILQETQYF	TGCGCCAGCAGCTTGGGACAGCGCATCCTCCAAGAGACCCAGTACTTC
TRBD2	TRBJ2-7	NA	TRBV4-1	CASSQGLAATYEQYF	TGCGCCAGCAGCCAGGGACTAGCGGCTACCTACGAGCAGTACTTC
NA	TRBJ1-2	many	TRBV28	CASSAGGANYGYTF	TGTGCCAGCAGCGCCGGGGGGGCTAACTATGGCTACACCTTC
NA	TRBJ1-5	few	TRBV21-1	CASSKALVSRPANQPQHF	TGTGCCAGCAGCAAGGCCCTTGTTTCGCGACCAGCCAATCAGCCCCAGCATTTT
NA	TRBJ2-7	few	TRBV19	CAETGGPREQYF	TGTGCCGAAACGGGGGGCCCGCGAGAGCAGTACTTC
NA	TRBJ2-1	many	TRBV6-5	CASRQSSGWKKDEQFF	TGTGCCAGCAGACAATCCTCGGGGTGGAAGAAGGATGAGCAGTTCTTC
NA	TRBJ1-5	many	TRBV12-3/TRBV12-4	CASSLSTERPNQPQHF	TGTGCCAGCAGTTTGTCGACGGAACGGCCAAATCAGCCCCAGCATTTT
NA	TRBJ2-7	many	TRBV6-2/TRBV6-3	CASRSSSYEQYF	TGTGCCAGCAGATCAAGCTCCTACGAGCAGTACTTC
TRBD2	TRBJ2-1	many	TRBV29-1	CSVEGDSTSGSVQFF	TGCAGCGTTGAGGGGGACAGCACTAGCGGGTCGGTGCAGTTCTTC
NA	TRBJ1-5	NA	TRBV27	CASSRGGTQPQHF	TGTGCCAGCAGTAGGGGGGGGACCCAGCCCCAGCATTTT
NA	TRBJ1-2	many	TRBV7-2	CASSLIPDYGYTF	TGTGCCAGCAGCCTCATTCCAGACTATGGCTACACCTTC
NA	TRBJ2-1	many	TRBV4-3	CASSQDPGPNEQFF	TGCGCCAGCAGCCAAGACCCGGGACCCAATGAGCAGTTCTTC
TRBD2	TRBJ2-7	many	TRBV6-2/TRBV6-3	CASSYTLAGAGEQYF	TGTGCCAGCAGTTACACGCTAGCGGGAGCTGGCGAGCAGTACTTC
TRBD2	TRBJ2-1	many	TRBV12-3/TRBV12-4	CASSQEGLAISYNEQFF	TGTGCCAGCAGTCAAGAGGGACTAGCGATTTCCTACAATGAGCAGTTCTTC
TRBD1	TRBJ2-1	many	TRBV19	CASSPFQGTAYNEQFF	TGTGCCAGTAGTCCCTTCCAAGGGACAGCCTACAATGAGCAGTTCTTC